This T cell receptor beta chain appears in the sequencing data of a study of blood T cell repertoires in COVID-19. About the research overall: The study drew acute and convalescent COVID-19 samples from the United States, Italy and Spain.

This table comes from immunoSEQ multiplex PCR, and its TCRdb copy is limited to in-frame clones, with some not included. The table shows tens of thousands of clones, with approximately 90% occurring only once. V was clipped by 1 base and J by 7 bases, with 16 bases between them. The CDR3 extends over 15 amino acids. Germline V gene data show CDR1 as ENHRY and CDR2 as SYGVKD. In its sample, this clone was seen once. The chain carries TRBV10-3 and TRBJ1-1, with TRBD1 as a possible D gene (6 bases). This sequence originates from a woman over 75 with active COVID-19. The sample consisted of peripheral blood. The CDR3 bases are TGTGCCATCAGTGAGTTAAGGCAGGGGAAGGGTGAAGCTTTCTTT. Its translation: CAISELRQGKGEAFF.